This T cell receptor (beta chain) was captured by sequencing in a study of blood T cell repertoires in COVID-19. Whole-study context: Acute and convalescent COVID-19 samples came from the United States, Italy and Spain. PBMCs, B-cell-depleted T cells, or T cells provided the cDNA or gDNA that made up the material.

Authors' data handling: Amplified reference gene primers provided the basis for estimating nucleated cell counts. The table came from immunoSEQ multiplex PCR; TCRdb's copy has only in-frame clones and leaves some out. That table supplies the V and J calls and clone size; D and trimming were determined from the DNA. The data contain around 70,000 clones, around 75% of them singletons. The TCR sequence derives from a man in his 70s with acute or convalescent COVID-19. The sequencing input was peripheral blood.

DNA for the CDR3: TGTGCCAGCAGTTCTACAGGGATTGGGGAAAAACTGTTTTTT. The encoded protein is CASSSTGIGEKLFF. The V and J genes are TRBV7-2 and TRBJ1-4; D perhaps matches TRBD1 (6 bases). CDR1 and CDR2 (germline): SGHTA, FQGNSA. This CDR3 has 14 amino acids. V lost 6 bases, J lost 8 bases, and 16 bases lay in between. The variable domain in full, with the rest retrieved from reference TRBV7-2 and TRBJ1-4, is GAGVSQSPSNKVTEKGKDVELRCDPISGHTALYWYRQSLGQGLEFLIYFQGNSAPDKSGLPSDRFSAERTGGSVSTLTIQRTQQEDSAVYLCASSSTGIGEKLFFGSGTQLSVL.